This entry lists 26 T cell receptor beta chains sequenced from one sample in a study of memory B cells and T cells in multiple sclerosis. Their target antigens are unknown. CFSE-dim autoproliferating and CFSE-high non-proliferating T cells from unstimulated culture were sequenced separately. Replicate wells were pooled after six to eight days of stimulus-free culture of 5x10^7 CFSE-labeled PBMCs. The protocol was immunoSEQ multiplex PCR, while the TCRdb copy is restricted to in-frame clones and leaves out a portion. Of approximately 30,000 clones detected, around 88% appear once; the ten largest clones hold roughly 3%. Sequencing used PBMCs from blood kept in culture. The receptors originated from a human donor with multiple sclerosis.

The rearrangement links TRBV13 to TRBJ1-2; weak D call: TRBD1 (5 bases). The CDR3 is 14 amino acids. Germline CDR1 and CDR2: PRHDT and FYEKMQ (reference sequence). Trimming stripped 5 bases from V and 10 bases from J, with 20 bases between. CDR3 sequence reads: CASSRWDFPRVYTF. The CDR3 DNA is TGTGCCAGCAGCCGATGGGACTTTCCCCGAGTCTACACCTTC.

This clone has more than one count but fewer than ten. This rearrangement joins TRBV4-1 to TRBJ1-1, with 8 positions matching TRBD1. The germline V gene has CDR1 MGHRA and CDR2 YSYEKL. This CDR3 is 16 amino acids long. V was clipped by 1 base and J by 1 base; unmatched bases: 5. The CDR3 DNA sequence: TGCGCCAGCAGCCAAGCTCAGGGGGCCAGGAACACTGAAGCTTTCTTT. This sequence encodes CASSQAQGARNTEAFF.

The genes are TRBV6-5 and TRBJ1-3; D call uncertain. Trimming stripped 7 bases from V and 0 bases from J, with 7 bases between. CDR1 MNHEY and CDR2 SVGAGI come from the germline V gene. The CDR3 runs 13 residues. CDR3 DNA sequence: TGTGCCAGCAAGGCGGACTCTGGAAACACCATATATTTT. As protein: CASKADSGNTIYF.

A remark on this clone: This specimen includes other DNA sequences encoding the same CDR3. The chain couples TRBV6-1 to TRBJ2-1; D is unclear. The V gene lost 5 bases and the J gene lost 8 bases, with 7 bases spanning the gap. CDR1 and CDR2 (germline): MNHNS, SASEGT. CDR3 size: 11 residues. The CDR3 sequence is CASSYLDEQFF. CDR3 nucleotide sequence: TGTGCCAGCAGTTACCTAGATGAGCAGTTCTTC.

This clone was counted a few times. This chain links TRBV6-6 with TRBJ1-2; the D is unclear. The germline V gene has CDR1 MNHNY and CDR2 SVGAGI (reference sequence). The V end lost 0 bases, the J end lost 2 bases, and 4 bases lay between the germline ends. The CDR3 is made up of 13 amino acids. The CDR3 is CASSYSQNYGYTF. The CDR3 nucleotides are TGTGCCAGCAGTTACTCACAGAACTATGGCTACACCTTC.

The CDR3 reads CASSLLASGTPSSYNEQFF. The CDR3, as DNA: TGTGCCAGCAGCTTATTGGCTAGCGGGACCCCTAGCTCCTACAATGAGCAGTTCTTC. The chain couples TRBV13 to TRBJ2-1; 9 bases map to TRBD2. This CDR3 is 19 amino acids long. V lost 2 bases to trimming and J lost 0 bases; unmatched junction nucleotides: 11. Germline CDR1 reads PRHDT; CDR2 reads FYEKMQ (reference sequence).

The gene calls are TRBV7-3 and TRBJ1-2; D possibly corresponds to TRBD1 (6 bases). Trimming pared 5 bases from V and 5 bases from J, leaving 15 bases between. The germline CDR1 and CDR2 sequences are SGHTA and FQGTGA. The CDR3 extends over 14 amino acids. The CDR3 DNA reads as TGTGCCAGCAGCCCATCGGGGCAGGGGTATGGCTACACCTTC. Its protein product is CASSPSGQGYGYTF.

V gene TRBV29-1 combines with J gene TRBJ2-2; D assignment may be TRBD1 or TRBD2 (5 bases each). The V and J ends lost 4 bases and 2 bases respectively, with 14 bases between them. The CDR3 length is 15 residues. CDR1 and CDR2 (germline): SQVTM, ANQGSEA. CDR3 nucleotide sequence: TGCAGCGTTGGGGGCCGGGGCGCTAACACCGGGGAGCTGTTTTTT. Protein sequence: CSVGGRGANTGELFF.

The genes are TRBV9 and TRBJ2-6; the match to TRBD2 covers 7 bases. Germline lookup yields CDR1 SGDLS and CDR2 YYNGEE. This CDR3 has 16 residues. The V segment lost 3 bases and the J segment 0 bases; nucleotides outside the gene matches: 3. Written as DNA, the CDR3 is TGTGCCAGCAGCGAGTCGGGGGGCTCTGGGGCCAACGTCCTGACTTTC. It encodes CASSESGGSGANVLTF.

The V and J genes are TRBV12-5 and TRBJ1-6; weak D call: TRBD1 (6 bases). This CDR3 spans 14 amino acids. Deletions cut 2 bases from V and 10 bases from J, with 12 bases between. CDR1 is LGHNT and CDR2 is FRNRAP in the germline V gene. CDR3 bases: TGTGCTAGTGGTTTGCGGGGGACATACTCACCCCTCCACTTT. Its translation: CASGLRGTYSPLHF. The full variable domain, in which reference TRBV12-5 and TRBJ1-6 provide the parts outside the CDR3, is DARVTQTPRHKVTEMGQEVTMRCQPILGHNTVFWYRQTMMQGLELLAYFRNRAPLDDSGMPKDRFSAEMPDATLATLKIQPSEPRDSAVYFCASGLRGTYSPLHFGNGTRLTVT.

This chain links TRBV11-2 with TRBJ2-2; 13 bases match TRBD2. V lost 5 bases to trimming and J lost 5 bases; unmatched junction nucleotides: 5. CDR3 length: 16 amino acids. Germline V gives CDR1 SGHAT, CDR2 FQNNGV. The CDR3 spells CASSPGLAGRTGELFF. The CDR3 DNA reads as TGTGCCAGCAGCCCGGGACTAGCGGGACGGACCGGGGAGCTGTTTTTT.

This clone was recorded once. The chain employs TRBV7-3 and TRBJ2-7; 8 nucleotides agree with TRBD1. This CDR3 has 14 residues. Germline assignment: CDR1 SGHTA and CDR2 FQGTGA. V dropped 5 bases and J dropped 4; count of bases not matched to a gene: 7. The CDR3 sequence: CASSRSDRGYEQYF. DNA of the CDR3: TGTGCCAGCAGCCGGAGTGACAGGGGTTACGAGCAGTACTTC. The full variable domain, its missing parts supplied by reference TRBV7-3 and TRBJ2-7, is GAGVSQTPSNKVTEKGKYVELRCDPISGHTALYWYRQSLGQGPEFLIYFQGTGAADDSGLPNDRFFAVRPEGSVSTLKIQRTERGDSAVYLCASSRSDRGYEQYFGPGTRLTVT.

V and J are TRBV5-1 and TRBJ2-3; perhaps D is TRBD1 or TRBD2 (6 bases each). This CDR3 spans 19 amino acids. The ends were cut back, 1 base at V and 5 bases at J, with 26 bases in the middle. Per germline, CDR1 SGHRS and CDR2 YFSETQ. CDR3 coding DNA: TGCGCCAGCAGCTTGTACCCCCCCTCAGGGACTCCAGGGGAAGATACGCAGTATTTT. It codes for CASSLYPPSGTPGEDTQYF.

The V gene is TRBV19, the J gene TRBJ2-4; the D gene is possibly TRBD1 (6 bases). The germline gives CDR1 LNHDA, CDR2 SQIVND (reference sequence). The V gene lost 3 bases and the J gene lost 9 bases, with 12 bases spanning the gap. The CDR3 runs 13 residues. The CDR3: CASSIGDTPIQYF. Here the CDR3 DNA reads TGTGCCAGTAGTATTGGGGACACGCCCATTCAGTACTTC.

This clone showed up just a few times. The chain carries TRBV19 and TRBJ2-7; possibly TRBD2 for D (5 bases). Germline assignment: CDR1 LNHDA and CDR2 SQIVND (reference sequence). Between the trimmed V and J ends, which lost 4 bases and 5 bases, there was a span of 15 bases. The CDR3 is 14 residues long. The CDR3 protein is CASSSQLAGDEQYF. For the CDR3, the DNA is TGTGCCAGTAGTAGTCAGCTAGCTGGGGACGAGCAGTACTTC.

The genes are TRBV7-9 and TRBJ1-3; the D is unclear. Germline values: CDR1 SEHNR, CDR2 FQNEAQ (reference sequence). V lost 5 bases to trimming and J lost 4 bases, with 6 bases between them. There are 12 residues in the CDR3. The CDR3 region has the DNA TGTGCCAGCAGCGCTCAGGGAAACACCATATATTTT. Translation: CASSAQGNTIYF.

The DNA of the CDR3 is TGTGCCATAGACGATTCTCGGGGAGACACTGAAGCTTTCTTT. Translating gives CAIDDSRGDTEAFF. V and J are TRBV28 and TRBJ1-1; D remains unclear. V gave up 10 bases and J gave up 3 bases, with 18 bases separating them. The CDR3 length is 14 residues. Germline V gives CDR1 MDHEN, CDR2 SYDVKM. Together with reference TRBV28 and TRBJ1-1, the CDR3 gives the full variable domain: DVKVTQSSRYLVKRTGEKVFLECVQDMDHENMFWYRQDPGLGLRLIYFSYDVKMKEKGDIPEGYSVSREKKERFSLILESASTNQTSMYLCAIDDSRGDTEAFFGQGTRLTVV.

The V and J genes are TRBV19 and TRBJ1-2, with TRBD1 matching over 12 bases. Germline V CDR1 and CDR2: LNHDA, SQIVND (reference sequence). The CDR3 consists of 18 residues. V trimming: 5 bases; J trimming: 5 bases; junction bases outside the gene matches: 15. The CDR3 loop reads CASSYYQTGTGGGYGYTF. The CDR3 nucleotides read TGTGCCAGTAGTTACTATCAAACCGGGACAGGGGGCGGTTATGGCTACACCTTC.

This clone appeared once. The chain has TRBV28 and TRBJ2-2; 14 bases align to TRBD2. Per germline, CDR1 MDHEN and CDR2 SYDVKM. Losses at the gene ends were 3 bases for V and 4 bases for J; bases not matched to a gene: 4. The CDR3 runs to 17 residues. The CDR3 DNA follows: TGTGCCAGCAGTTTGTTGACTAGCGGGAGGGTCACCGGGGAGCTGTTTTTT. It encodes CASSLLTSGRVTGELFF.

The V and J genes are TRBV5-1 and TRBJ2-7; 10 bases line up with TRBD2. The CDR3 spans 15 residues. V shed 0 bases, J shed 4 bases, and the junction held 4 bases outside the gene matches. Looked up from germline, CDR1 is SGHRS and CDR2 is YFSETQ. The CDR3 DNA follows: TGCGCCAGCAGCTTGGACCCAGCGGGAGGGTACGAGCAGTACTTC. It translates to CASSLDPAGGYEQYF.

CDR3: CASSYRQEGEGYTF. The CDR3, as DNA: TGTGCCAGCAGTTACCGCCAGGAGGGGGAAGGCTACACCTTC. The chain employs TRBV6-6 and TRBJ1-2; tentative D call: TRBD1 (6 bases). The germline V and J ends were trimmed by 2 bases and 8 bases, with 15 bases remaining between them. The CDR3 totals 14 residues. Per the germline V gene, CDR1 is MNHNY and CDR2 is SVGAGI (reference sequence).

This clone was counted a single time. The V gene is TRBV5-6, the J gene TRBJ1-2, with D possibly being TRBD1 (6 bases). CDR1 SGHDT and CDR2 YYEEEE come from the germline V gene. This CDR3 spans 14 amino acids. Trimming removed 0 bases from V and 5 bases from J, with 11 bases in between. CDR3 amino acids: CASSLAGGAYGYTF. The DNA of the CDR3 is TGTGCCAGCAGCTTGGCCGGGGGCGCTTATGGCTACACCTTC.

The chain links TRBV6-5 to TRBJ1-2, with D hard to call. Germline CDR1 is MNHEY and CDR2 is SVGAGI. Trimming left V 6 bases short and J 2 bases short, with 13 bases between. The CDR3 is 14 residues long. The CDR3 reads CASSDLAMNYGYTF. In DNA form, the CDR3 reads TGTGCCAGCAGCGATTTGGCAATGAACTATGGCTACACCTTC.

The chain joins TRBV28 to TRBJ2-1; D not resolved. The CDR3 consists of 10 residues. Looked up from germline, CDR1 is MDHEN and CDR2 is SYDVKM. V lost 5 bases to trimming and J lost 7 bases, with 3 bases between them. CDR3 in amino acids: CASSLNEQFF. The CDR3 DNA follows: TGTGCCAGCAGTCTGAATGAGCAGTTCTTC.

This sequence joins TRBV27 and TRBJ2-3, with D possibly matching TRBD2 (6 bases). The V and J ends lost 0 bases and 6 bases respectively, with 13 bases between them. The CDR3 sequence is 15 residues long. Germline CDR1 and CDR2: MNHEY and SMNVEV (reference sequence). The CDR3 region is CASSLSGGGMDTQYF. The CDR3 region has the DNA TGTGCCAGCAGTTTATCGGGGGGTGGAATGGATACGCAGTATTTT.

The chain has TRBV6-1 and TRBJ1-1; D is possibly TRBD1 (5 bases). The CDR3 contains 13 residues. With 6 bases removed from V and 5 bases from J, the gap between germline ends came to 13 bases. Germline CDR1 and CDR2: MNHNS and SASEGT. The CDR3 DNA follows: TGTGCCAGCAGACCCTCGGGGGGGACTGAAGCTTTCTTT. As protein: CASRPSGGTEAFF.